The 7 T cell receptor beta chains below come from one sample, sequenced in a study of blood T cell repertoires in COVID-19. The assay was immunoSEQ multiplex PCR, and TCRdb's table has in-frame clones only and misses some. This sample has some 200,000 clones; roughly 86% occur once, and the top ten carry around 7%. Sample: peripheral blood. The receptors derive from an elderly woman in a cohort sampled during active or convalescent COVID-19.

Only a few counts were recorded for this clone. The rearrangement links TRBV6-4 to TRBJ2-2, with a weak D call TRBD1 (6 bases). V was cut by 6 bases and J by 10 bases, with 15 bases left in between. The CDR3 is 13 amino acids. The germline V gene encodes CDR1 MRHNA and CDR2 SNTAGT. CDR3 DNA: TGTGCCAGCAGCCTCATAACAGGGTCGGAGCTGTTTTTT. It encodes CASSLITGSELFF.

The chain couples TRBV7-9 to TRBJ1-4; TRBD1 agrees at 9 bases. Trimming removed 3 bases from V and 3 bases from J; junction bases left unmatched: 5. From germline, CDR1 is SEHNR and CDR2 FQNEAQ (reference sequence). This CDR3 comprises 16 residues. The CDR3: CASSFNGQGPNEKLFF. CDR3 nucleotide sequence: TGTGCCAGCAGCTTCAACGGACAGGGGCCTAATGAAAAACTGTTTTTT. The variable domain in full, completed from reference TRBV7-9 and TRBJ1-4, reads DTGVSQNPRHKITKRGQNVTFRCDPISEHNRLYWYRQTLGQGPEFLTYFQNEAQLEKSRLLSDRFSAERPKGSFSTLEIQRTEQGDSAMYLCASSFNGQGPNEKLFFGSGTQLSVL.

CDR3 DNA: TGTGCCAGCAGAACAGGGGCCGTCGAGCAGTACTTC. Protein: CASRTGAVEQYF. The genes are TRBV11-1 and TRBJ2-7; 7 bases map to TRBD1. Unmatched junction bases numbered 5, after V lost 6 bases and J lost 6 bases. The germline V gene has CDR1 SGHAT and CDR2 FQDESV (reference sequence). The CDR3 has 12 residues.

This clone has only one observation. V usage is TRBV7-9 and J usage is TRBJ2-5, with D possibly TRBD1 on 6 matching bases. This CDR3 is built from 16 residues. Per the germline V gene, CDR1 is SEHNR and CDR2 is FQNEAQ (reference sequence). Trimming removed 1 base at V and 3 bases at J, with 15 bases between. CDR3 amino acids: CASSLVAWGQKETQYF. CDR3 bases: TGTGCCAGCAGCTTAGTCGCATGGGGGCAGAAAGAGACCCAGTACTTC.

This clone showed up just once. The chain combines TRBV29-1 with TRBJ1-2, with 9 bases lining up with TRBD1. Germline CDR1 and CDR2: SQVTM and ANQGSEA. The CDR3 runs to 13 residues. V gave up 8 bases and J gave up 7 bases; unmatched junction bases: 11. The CDR3 nucleotides are TGCAGCACGTGGGTACAGGGGGCCCGTGGCTACACCTTC. This sequence encodes CSTWVQGARGYTF.

The rearrangement links TRBV7-2 to TRBJ2-5, with 9 bases lining up with TRBD1. Trimming cost V 1 base and J 5 bases; bases outside gene matches: 2. The germline V gene encodes CDR1 SGHTA and CDR2 FQGNSA. The CDR3 contains 14 residues. CDR3 in DNA: TGTGCCAGCAGCTTAGTTGGGACAGGGGAGACCCAGTACTTC. This encodes CASSLVGTGETQYF. The full variable domain, rest sourced from reference TRBV7-2 and TRBJ2-5, is GAGVSQSPSNKVTEKGKDVELRCDPISGHTALYWYRQSLGQGLEFLIYFQGNSAPDKSGLPSDRFSAERTGGSVSTLTIQRTQQEDSAVYLCASSLVGTGETQYFGPGTRLLVL.

The chain combines TRBV5-4 with TRBJ2-3; no clear D. The CDR3 is 15 amino acids. V lost 7 bases to trimming and J lost 2 bases, with 17 bases between them. CDR1 and CDR2 from the germline V gene are SGHNT and YYREEE (reference sequence). CDR3 DNA: TGTGCCAGCGCCACTGGGCCCAGTTTCACAGATACGCAGTATTTT. It encodes CASATGPSFTDTQYF.